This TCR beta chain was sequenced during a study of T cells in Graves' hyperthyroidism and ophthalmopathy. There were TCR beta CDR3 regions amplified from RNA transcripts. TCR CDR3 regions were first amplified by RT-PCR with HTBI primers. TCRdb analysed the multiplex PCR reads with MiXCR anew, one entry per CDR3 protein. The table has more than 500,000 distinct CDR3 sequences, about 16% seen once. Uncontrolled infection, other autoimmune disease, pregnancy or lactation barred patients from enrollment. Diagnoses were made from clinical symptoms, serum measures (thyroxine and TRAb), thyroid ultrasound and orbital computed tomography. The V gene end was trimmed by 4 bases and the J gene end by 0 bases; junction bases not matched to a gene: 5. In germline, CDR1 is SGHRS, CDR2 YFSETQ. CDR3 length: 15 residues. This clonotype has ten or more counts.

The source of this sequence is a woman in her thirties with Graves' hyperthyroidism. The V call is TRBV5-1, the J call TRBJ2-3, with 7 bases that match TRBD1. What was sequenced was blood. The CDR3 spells CASSRSGQSTDTQYF. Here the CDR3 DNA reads TGCGCCAGCAGCCGCTCGGGACAGAGCACAGATACGCAGTATTTT.